The present TCR beta chain was sequenced within a study of technical replicates of blood from a handful of donors. Some clones are missing from TCRdb's copy, which holds only in-frame ones; the method was immunoSEQ multiplex PCR. Of about 56,000 clones in the sample, more than 90% are singletons; the top ten hold approximately 3.4%. Germline CDR1 is SEHNR and CDR2 is FQNEAQ (reference sequence). This CDR3 has 13 amino acids. V dropped 7 bases and J dropped 6 bases, with 13 bases sitting between them. The sample was PBMCs. This chain connects TRBV7-9 to TRBJ2-1, with a tentative D call TRBD2 (6 bases). The source of this sequence is a human donor in good health. Some clones in this sample may be carry-over from other donors' samples. CDR3 sequence reads: CASTPTGSNEQFF. For the CDR3, the DNA is TGTGCCAGCACCCCCACCGGGAGCAATGAGCAGTTCTTC.